This TCR beta chain was sequenced for a study of Ad26.COV2.S vaccination and SARS-CoV-2 variants. As for the study in general: Ad26.COV2.S given intramuscularly, once or twice 56 days apart.

Only in-frame clones appear in the TCRdb table, and some are missing; sequencing was by immunoSEQ multiplex PCR. The sample consists of about 400,000 clones, more than 85% of them appearing once. Treatment meaning: 15 to 20 received Ad26.COV2.S at low or high dose, single or two shots; roughly five received placebo; per-sample allocation not given. Collection of samples fell on day 63 after the first vaccine or placebo injection. J lost 5 bases, V lost 0 bases, and 3 bases had no gene match. The CDR3 is 15 amino acids. CDR1 is LGHDT and CDR2 is YNNKEL in the germline V gene (reference sequence). This TCR was recovered from a person between 18 and 59 years old who received the Ad26.COV2.S COVID-19 vaccine or a placebo. The sample here was peripheral blood, taken in a trial of Ad26.COV2.S vaccine versus placebo. J is TRBJ2-3 and V is TRBV3-1 (or the pseudogene TRBV3-2), with TRBD2 matching 9 bases. The CDR3 coding sequence is TGTGCCAGCAGCCAAGAAGGACTAGCGCTAGATACGCAGTATTTT. It encodes CASSQEGLALDTQYF.